This T cell receptor beta chain is drawn from a study of T cell responses to AZD1222 COVID-19 vaccine. The study, taken as a whole, reports: It was only a handful of AZD1222 recipients who were seropositive at baseline. Unmutated variant regions are reportedly targeted by nearly half of spike-specific TCRs.

This CDR3 is 15 amino acids long. To note about this clone: Its target is not known. At one end, the junction sequence differs from germline, possibly due to a read error.

Clones were sequenced by immunoSEQ multiplex PCR, and TCRdb holds only the in-frame ones, with some missing. The sample shows more than 85,000 clones, 88% of them seen only once. The sequencing here drew on peripheral blood, taken on day 0 of AZD1222 vaccination. The TCR comes from an adult in good health. The chain couples TRBV23-1 to TRBJ1-3; 7 positions match TRBD1. TRBV23-1 is an ORF; its function is uncertain. The CDR3 loop reads CASTQQGSTGNTIYF. The DNA for the CDR3 is TGCGCCAGCACTCAACAGGGGAGTACTGGAAACACCATATATTTT.